Listed below are T cell receptor beta chains from one sample, sequenced in a study of blood T cell repertoires in COVID-19. Libraries were prepared by immunoSEQ multiplex PCR; TCRdb keeps only in-frame clonotypes and omits some of them. The sample holds about 380,000 clones; around 90% are singletons and the top ten take more than 1%. Sequenced input: PBMCs or T cells enriched from blood (not recorded which). These receptors originate from a woman aged 18 to 35 who had recovered from COVID-19. Both conserved end residues are part of each CDR3. The D gene is left open where the match is weak. For some rows the clone size is stated as once, few or many, or as a class when expanded; others skip it.

V gene,clone size,J gene,D gene,CDR3 protein,CDR3 DNA
TRBV19,.,TRBJ1-2,TRBD1,CASSLWTGNYGYTF,TGTGCCAGTAGTCTTTGGACAGGGAACTATGGCTACACCTTC
TRBV4-2,.,TRBJ1-4,TRBD1,CASSQGTGLNEKLFF,TGTGCCAGCAGCCAAGGGACAGGACTTAATGAAAAACTGTTTTTT
TRBV7-8,once,TRBJ1-5,.,CASSAGGQPQHF,TGTGCCAGCAGCGCGGGAGGTCAGCCCCAGCATTTT
TRBV7-9,once,TRBJ2-7,TRBD1,CASSWGQGITYEQYF,TGTGCCAGCAGCTGGGGACAGGGGATCACCTACGAGCAGTACTTC
TRBV29-1,.,TRBJ2-3,.,CSVVSFTSTDTQYF,TGCAGCGTTGTTAGTTTTACTAGCACAGATACGCAGTATTTT
TRBV11-2,.,TRBJ1-5,.,CASSHLADNQPQHF,TGTGCCAGCAGCCACTTGGCGGACAATCAGCCCCAGCATTTT
TRBV10-1,.,TRBJ2-3,.,CASSESPGSTDTQYF,TGCGCCAGCAGTGAGTCTCCCGGGAGCACAGATACGCAGTATTTT
TRBV12-5,.,TRBJ2-7,.,CASGLGTEEYF,TGTGCTAGTGGTTTGGGAACTGAGGAGTACTTC
TRBV11-2,.,TRBJ2-3,.,CASSLSLATDTQYF,TGTGCCAGCAGCTTATCCCTAGCAACAGATACGCAGTATTTT
TRBV28,.,TRBJ2-7,TRBD1,CASSPGQGYEQYF,TGTGCCAGCAGCCCCGGACAGGGCTACGAGCAGTACTTC
TRBV29-1,few,TRBJ1-1,.,CSVGEQTRGGDTEAFF,TGCAGCGTTGGAGAACAGACCCGAGGGGGAGACACTGAAGCTTTCTTT
TRBV3-1/TRBV3-2,.,TRBJ2-7,TRBD1,CASSHWTGAEYEQYF,TGTGCCAGCAGCCACTGGACAGGGGCAGAATACGAGCAGTACTTC
TRBV3-1/TRBV3-2,.,TRBJ1-4,TRBD1,CASSQGGTDEKLFF,TGTGCCAGCAGCCAAGGAGGGACAGACGAAAAACTGTTTTTT
TRBV14,once,TRBJ2-1,TRBD2,CASSQDPRGGPHNEQFF,TGTGCCAGCAGCCAAGATCCGCGGGGGGGACCCCACAATGAGCAGTTCTTC
TRBV1,.,TRBJ2-3,.,CTSLRGDHTDTQYF,TGCACCAGCCTCAGGGGGGATCACACAGATACGCAGTATTTT
TRBV18,.,TRBJ2-7,.,CASSLGQTYEQYF,TGTGCCAGCTCACTTGGACAGACCTACGAGCAGTACTTC
TRBV3-1/TRBV3-2,.,TRBJ1-2,TRBD1,CASSPTGDYGYTF,TGTGCCAGCAGCCCGACAGGGGACTATGGCTACACCTTC
TRBV5-8,.,TRBJ2-7,.,CASSLVGHSIDEQYF,TGTGCCAGCAGCTTGGTCGGACATTCCATAGACGAGCAGTACTTC
TRBV6-2/TRBV6-3,once,TRBJ1-5,TRBD1,CASSYRGQGNGQPQHF,TGTGCCAGCAGTTACCGGGGACAGGGGAATGGTCAGCCCCAGCATTTT
TRBV7-9,.,TRBJ2-5,TRBD2,CASSIGTSVRGSQETQYF,TGTGCCAGCAGCATCGGGACTAGCGTTAGGGGATCACAAGAGACCCAGTACTTC
TRBV5-8,.,TRBJ1-5,.,CASSFRGQPQHF,TGTGCCAGCAGCTTCAGGGGCCAGCCCCAGCATTTT
TRBV3-1/TRBV3-2,.,TRBJ1-2,.,CASSQEGAGYTF,TGTGCCAGCAGCCAAGAAGGGGCCGGCTACACCTTC
TRBV5-1,.,TRBJ2-2,.,CASSSRAGELFF,TGCGCCAGCAGCTCCAGGGCCGGGGAGCTGTTTTTT
TRBV10-3,.,TRBJ1-1,TRBD1,CAISESGQVNTEAFF,TGTGCCATCAGTGAGTCAGGACAGGTGAACACTGAAGCTTTCTTT
TRBV10-3,.,TRBJ1-3,.,CAISDLGPSRSGNTIYF,TGTGCCATCAGTGACTTGGGGCCCTCGAGATCTGGAAACACCATATATTTT
TRBV29-1,few,TRBJ2-5,.,CSVVDWEKETQYF,TGCAGCGTTGTGGACTGGGAAAAAGAGACCCAGTACTTC
TRBV7-2,few,TRBJ2-1,TRBD2,CASSKLAGVLNEQFF,TGTGCCAGCAGCAAGCTAGCGGGGGTACTCAATGAGCAGTTCTTC
TRBV7-8,.,TRBJ1-1,.,CASSLEAGTEAFF,TGTGCCAGCAGCTTAGAGGCAGGCACTGAAGCTTTCTTT
TRBV7-8,.,TRBJ1-5,TRBD1,CASSSTGGNQPQHF,TGTGCCAGCAGCTCGACAGGGGGCAATCAGCCCCAGCATTTT
TRBV18,once,TRBJ2-6,.,CASSPPTGANVLTF,TGTGCCAGCTCACCACCGACAGGGGCCAACGTCCTGACTTTC
TRBV7-9,.,TRBJ1-2,TRBD1,CASSLAGVGTGGDYGYTF,TGTGCCAGCAGCTTAGCAGGGGTCGGGACAGGGGGAGATTATGGCTACACCTTC
TRBV7-3,.,TRBJ1-1,.,CASSLTGGGSEAFF,TGTGCCAGCAGCTTAACAGGTGGAGGGTCTGAAGCTTTCTTT
TRBV2,once,TRBJ1-1,TRBD1,CASSGDRVLIAEAFF,TGTGCCAGCAGTGGGGACAGGGTTCTAATAGCTGAAGCTTTCTTT
TRBV5-6,.,TRBJ2-7,.,CASSFGTGPSYEQYF,TGTGCCAGCAGCTTCGGTACAGGCCCGTCCTACGAGCAGTACTTC
TRBV21-1,.,TRBJ2-7,.,CASSKERKRESTSYEQYF,TGTGCCAGCAGCAAAGAGCGTAAACGGGAGTCTACCTCCTACGAGCAGTACTTC
TRBV5-1,.,TRBJ1-6,.,CASSPTSNSPLHF,TGCGCCAGCAGCCCGACAAGTAATTCACCCCTCCACTTT
TRBV9,once,TRBJ2-7,.,CASSVVADTYEQYF,TGTGCCAGCAGCGTAGTGGCAGACACCTACGAGCAGTACTTC
TRBV27,.,TRBJ1-1,TRBD1,CASSPHAPSGQGIIFF,TGTGCCAGCAGTCCACATGCCCCTTCGGGACAGGGTATAATTTTCTTT
TRBV4-1,once,TRBJ2-7,TRBD2,CASSQSGEGTYEQYF,TGCGCCAGCAGCCAAAGCGGGGAGGGCACCTACGAGCAGTACTTC
TRBV6-5,.,TRBJ2-5,TRBD1,CASSRQGSHQETQYF,TGTGCCAGCAGTCGACAGGGTAGCCACCAAGAGACCCAGTACTTC
TRBV4-2,.,TRBJ2-2,.,CASSLHRDSNTGELFF,TGTGCCAGCAGCCTCCATAGGGACTCAAACACCGGGGAGCTGTTTTTT
TRBV4-3,.,TRBJ1-2,.,CASSQGQVLPHYGYTF,TGCGCCAGCAGCCAAGGGCAGGTCCTCCCTCACTATGGCTACACCTTC
TRBV27,.,TRBJ2-7,.,CASSLNTDIYEQYF,TGTGCCAGCAGTCTAAATACGGACATCTACGAGCAGTACTTC
TRBV11-2,.,TRBJ2-1,TRBD1,CASSLGPGTGGWHEQFF,TGTGCCAGCAGCTTAGGCCCGGGAACAGGGGGCTGGCATGAGCAGTTCTTC
TRBV7-6,.,TRBJ1-2,.,CAITRGSDYGYTF,TGTGCCATTACACGTGGCAGCGACTATGGCTACACCTTC
TRBV4-1,.,TRBJ2-1,.,CASSQRDLGHEQFF,TGCGCCAGCAGCCAGCGGGACCTCGGTCATGAGCAGTTCTTC
TRBV27,.,TRBJ1-2,TRBD1,CASSGQGGLDYGYTF,TGTGCCAGCAGTGGCCAGGGGGGTCTTGACTATGGCTACACCTTC
TRBV25-1,.,TRBJ1-1,.,CASSEGAGVWENTEAFF,TGTGCCAGCAGTGAAGGCGCGGGGGTGTGGGAGAACACTGAAGCTTTCTTT